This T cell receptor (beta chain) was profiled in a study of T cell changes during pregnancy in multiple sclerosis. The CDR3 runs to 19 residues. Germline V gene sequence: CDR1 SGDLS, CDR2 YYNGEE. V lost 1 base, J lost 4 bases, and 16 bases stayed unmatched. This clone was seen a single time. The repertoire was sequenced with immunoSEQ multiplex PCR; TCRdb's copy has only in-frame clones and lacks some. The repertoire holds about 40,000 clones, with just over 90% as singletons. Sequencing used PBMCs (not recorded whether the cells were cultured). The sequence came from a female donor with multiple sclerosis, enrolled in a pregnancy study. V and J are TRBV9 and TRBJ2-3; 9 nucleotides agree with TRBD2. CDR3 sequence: CASSVLSSALAGVADTQYF. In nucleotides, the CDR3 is TGTGCCAGCAGCGTACTATCGTCGGCACTAGCGGGCGTTGCAGATACGCAGTATTTT.